This note documents a single TCR beta chain sequence. Other nucleotide sequences from this sample produce the same CDR3. This entry is derived from a study of blood T cell repertoires in COVID-19. On the study more broadly: Samples of COVID-19 (acute and convalescent) were obtained from the United States, Italy and Spain. PBMCs, B-cell-depleted T cells, or T cells were the source of the cDNA or gDNA that made up the material.

Per germline, CDR1 SGHRS and CDR2 YFSETQ. The CDR3 extends over 14 amino acids. Between the trimmed V and J ends, which lost 1 base and 0 bases, there was a span of 4 bases. Per the authors' pipeline: How many nucleated cells were present was estimated from reference gene primer amplification. Assay used: immunoSEQ multiplex PCR; TCRdb lists only in-frame clones, some missing. The V and J calls and clone size come from that table; D and trimming were worked out from the DNA. The table has around 170,000 clones, roughly nine tenths seen once. Sequenced sample: peripheral blood. The chain links TRBV5-1 to TRBJ2-2; D remains unclear. This TCR derives from a woman between 65 and 79 years old with acute or convalescent COVID-19. CDR3 DNA: TGCGCCAGCAGCTTGACGGCGAACACCGGGGAGCTGTTTTTT. This encodes CASSLTANTGELFF. The full variable domain, its missing parts supplied by reference TRBV5-1 and TRBJ2-2, is KAGVTQTPRYLIKTRGQQVTLSCSPISGHRSVSWYQQTPGQGLQFLFEYFSETQRNKGNFPGRFSGRQFSNSRSEMNVSTLELGDSALYLCASSLTANTGELFFGEGSRLTVL.